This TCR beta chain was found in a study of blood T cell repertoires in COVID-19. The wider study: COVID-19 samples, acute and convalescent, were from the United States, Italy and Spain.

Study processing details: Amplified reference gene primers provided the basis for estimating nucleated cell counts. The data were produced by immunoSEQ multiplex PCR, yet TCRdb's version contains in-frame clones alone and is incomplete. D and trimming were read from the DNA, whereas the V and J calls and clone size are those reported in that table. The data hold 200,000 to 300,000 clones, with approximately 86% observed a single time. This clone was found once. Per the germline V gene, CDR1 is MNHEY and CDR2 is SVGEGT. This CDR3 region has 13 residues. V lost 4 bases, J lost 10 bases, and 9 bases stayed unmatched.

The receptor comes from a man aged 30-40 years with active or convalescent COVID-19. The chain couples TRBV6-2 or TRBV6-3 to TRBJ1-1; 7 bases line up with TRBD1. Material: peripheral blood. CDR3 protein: CASSLTGYLAAFF. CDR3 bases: TGTGCCAGCAGTTTGACAGGGTACTTAGCAGCTTTCTTT.